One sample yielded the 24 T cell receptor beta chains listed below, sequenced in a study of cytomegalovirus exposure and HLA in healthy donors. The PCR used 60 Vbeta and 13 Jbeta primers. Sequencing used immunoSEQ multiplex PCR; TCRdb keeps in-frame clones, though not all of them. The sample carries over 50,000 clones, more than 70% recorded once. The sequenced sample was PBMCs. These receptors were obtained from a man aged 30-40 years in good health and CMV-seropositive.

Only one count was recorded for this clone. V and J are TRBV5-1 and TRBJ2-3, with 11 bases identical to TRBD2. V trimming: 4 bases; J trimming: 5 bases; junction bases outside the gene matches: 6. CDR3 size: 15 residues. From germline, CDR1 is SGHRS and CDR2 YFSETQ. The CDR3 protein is CASSELAGGVDTQYF. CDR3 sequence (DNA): TGCGCCAGCAGCGAATTAGCGGGAGGGGTAGATACGCAGTATTTT.

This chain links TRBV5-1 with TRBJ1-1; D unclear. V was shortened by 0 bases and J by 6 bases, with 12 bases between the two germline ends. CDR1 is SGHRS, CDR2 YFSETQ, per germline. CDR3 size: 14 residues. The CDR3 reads CASSLGMYGSEAFF. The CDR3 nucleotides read TGCGCCAGCAGCTTGGGAATGTACGGTTCTGAAGCTTTCTTT.

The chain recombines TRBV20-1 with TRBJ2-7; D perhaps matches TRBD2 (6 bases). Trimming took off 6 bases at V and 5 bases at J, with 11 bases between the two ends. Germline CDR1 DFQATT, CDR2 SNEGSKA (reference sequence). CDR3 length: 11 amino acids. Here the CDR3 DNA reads TGCAGTGCACTACGGACTAACGAGCAGTACTTC. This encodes CSALRTNEQYF.

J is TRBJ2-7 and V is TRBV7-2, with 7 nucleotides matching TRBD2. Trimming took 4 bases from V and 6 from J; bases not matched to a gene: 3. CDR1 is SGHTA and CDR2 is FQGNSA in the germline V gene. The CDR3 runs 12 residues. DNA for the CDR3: TGTGCCAGCAGCTCGTGGGGGGGCGAGCAGTACTTC. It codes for CASSSWGGEQYF.

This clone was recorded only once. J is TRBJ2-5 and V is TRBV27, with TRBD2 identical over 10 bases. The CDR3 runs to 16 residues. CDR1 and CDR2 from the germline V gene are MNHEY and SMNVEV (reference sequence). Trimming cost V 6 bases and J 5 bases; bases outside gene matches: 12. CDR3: CASSLPGLAMEETQYF. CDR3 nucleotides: TGTGCCAGCAGCCTACCGGGACTAGCGATGGAGGAGACCCAGTACTTC.

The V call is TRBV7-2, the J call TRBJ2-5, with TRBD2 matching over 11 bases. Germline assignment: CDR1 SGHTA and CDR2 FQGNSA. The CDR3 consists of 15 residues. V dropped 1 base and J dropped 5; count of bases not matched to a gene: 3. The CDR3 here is CASSLGASGGETQYF. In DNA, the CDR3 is TGTGCCAGCAGCTTAGGGGCTAGCGGGGGGGAGACCCAGTACTTC.

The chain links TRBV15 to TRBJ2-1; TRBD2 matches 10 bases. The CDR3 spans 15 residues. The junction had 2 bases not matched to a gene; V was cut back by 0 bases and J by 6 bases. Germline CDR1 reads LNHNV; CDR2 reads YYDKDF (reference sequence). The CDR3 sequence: CATSRELAGPNEQFF. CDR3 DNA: TGTGCCACCAGCAGAGAACTAGCGGGGCCCAATGAGCAGTTCTTC.

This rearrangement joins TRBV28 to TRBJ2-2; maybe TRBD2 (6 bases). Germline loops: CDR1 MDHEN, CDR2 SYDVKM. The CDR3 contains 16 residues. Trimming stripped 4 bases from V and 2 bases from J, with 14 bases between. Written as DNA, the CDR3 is TGTGCCAGCAGTTGGGTAATAGCGGCCAACACCGGGGAGCTGTTTTTT. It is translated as CASSWVIAANTGELFF.

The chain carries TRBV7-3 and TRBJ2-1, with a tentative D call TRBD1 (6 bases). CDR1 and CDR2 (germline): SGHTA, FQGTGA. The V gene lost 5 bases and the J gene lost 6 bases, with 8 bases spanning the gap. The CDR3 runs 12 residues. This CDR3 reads CASSAQGNEQFF. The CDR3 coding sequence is TGTGCCAGCAGCGCACAGGGCAATGAGCAGTTCTTC.

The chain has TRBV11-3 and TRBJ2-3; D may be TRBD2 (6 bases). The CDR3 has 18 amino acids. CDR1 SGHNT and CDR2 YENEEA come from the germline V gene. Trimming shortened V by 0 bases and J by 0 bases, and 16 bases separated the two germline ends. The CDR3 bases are TGTGCCAGCAGCTTAGATGGGAGCCCGGGGACTAGCACAGATACGCAGTATTTT. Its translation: CASSLDGSPGTSTDTQYF.

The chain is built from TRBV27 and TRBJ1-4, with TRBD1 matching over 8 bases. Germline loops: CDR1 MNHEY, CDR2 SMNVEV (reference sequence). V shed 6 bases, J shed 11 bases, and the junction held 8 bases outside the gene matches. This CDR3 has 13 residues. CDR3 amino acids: CASRGDRPGKLFF. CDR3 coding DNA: TGTGCCAGCAGGGGGGACAGGCCCGGGAAACTGTTTTTT.

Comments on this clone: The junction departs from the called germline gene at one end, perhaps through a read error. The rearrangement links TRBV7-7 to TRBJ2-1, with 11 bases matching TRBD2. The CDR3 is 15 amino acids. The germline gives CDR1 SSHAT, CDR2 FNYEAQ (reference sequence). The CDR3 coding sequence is TGTGCTAGCAGCTCCAGACTAGCGGGGTACAATGAGCAGTTCTTC. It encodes CASSSRLAGYNEQFF. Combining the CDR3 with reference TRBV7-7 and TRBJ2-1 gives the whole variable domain GAGVSQSPRYKVTKRGQDVTLRCDPISSHATLYWYQQALGQGPEFLTYFNYEAQPDKSGLPSDRFSAERPEGSISTLTIQRTEQRDSAMYRCASSSRLAGYNEQFFGPGTRLTVL.

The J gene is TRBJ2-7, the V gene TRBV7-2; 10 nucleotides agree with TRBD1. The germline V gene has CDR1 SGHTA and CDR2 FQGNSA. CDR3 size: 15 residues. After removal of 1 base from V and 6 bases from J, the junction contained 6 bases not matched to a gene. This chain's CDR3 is CASSLGGQGVGEQYF. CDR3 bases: TGTGCCAGCAGCTTAGGAGGACAGGGGGTGGGCGAGCAGTACTTC.

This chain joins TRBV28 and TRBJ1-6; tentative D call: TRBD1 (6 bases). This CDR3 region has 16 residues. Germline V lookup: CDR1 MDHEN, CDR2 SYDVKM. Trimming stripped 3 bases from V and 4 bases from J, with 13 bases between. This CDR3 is CASSFRDTDYNSPLHF. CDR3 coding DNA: TGTGCCAGCAGTTTCCGGGACACCGATTATAATTCACCCCTCCACTTT.

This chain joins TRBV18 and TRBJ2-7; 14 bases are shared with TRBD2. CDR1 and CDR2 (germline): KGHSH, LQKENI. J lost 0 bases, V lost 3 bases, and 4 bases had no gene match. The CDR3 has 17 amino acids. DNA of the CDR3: TGTGCCAGCTCACCCGGGACTAGCGGGAGACTCTCCTACGAGCAGTACTTC. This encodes CASSPGTSGRLSYEQYF.

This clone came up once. This CDR3 reads CASSSPAGGRSYEQYF. In DNA form, the CDR3 reads TGTGCCAGCAGTTCCCCTGCGGGAGGTAGGTCCTACGAGCAGTACTTC. The V call is TRBV6-5, the J call TRBJ2-7; 8 bases match TRBD2. The V gene's germline CDR1 is MNHEY and CDR2 SVGAGI. CDR3 length: 16 amino acids. V trimming: 4 bases; J trimming: 1 base; junction bases outside the gene matches: 9.

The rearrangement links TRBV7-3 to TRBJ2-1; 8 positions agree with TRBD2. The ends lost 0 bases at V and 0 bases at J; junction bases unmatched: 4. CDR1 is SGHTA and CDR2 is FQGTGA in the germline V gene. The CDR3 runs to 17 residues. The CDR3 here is CASSLTGRASSYNEQFF. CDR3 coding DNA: TGTGCCAGCAGCTTAACCGGGAGGGCAAGCTCCTACAATGAGCAGTTCTTC.

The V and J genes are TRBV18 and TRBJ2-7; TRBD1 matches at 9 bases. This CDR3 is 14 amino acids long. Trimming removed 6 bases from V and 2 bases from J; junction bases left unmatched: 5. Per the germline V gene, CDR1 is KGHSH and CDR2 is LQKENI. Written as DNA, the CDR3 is TGTGCCAGCTCCCTGGGACAGGGCCCCTACGAGCAGTACTTC. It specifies CASSLGQGPYEQYF.

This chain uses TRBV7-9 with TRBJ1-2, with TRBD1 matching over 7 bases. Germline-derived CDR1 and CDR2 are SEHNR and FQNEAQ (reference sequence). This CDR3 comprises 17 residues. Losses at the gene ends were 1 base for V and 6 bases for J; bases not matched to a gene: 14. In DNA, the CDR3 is TGTGCCAGCAGCTTAGGGGGGACAGCGCCGTATGTAGATGGCTACACCTTC. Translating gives CASSLGGTAPYVDGYTF.

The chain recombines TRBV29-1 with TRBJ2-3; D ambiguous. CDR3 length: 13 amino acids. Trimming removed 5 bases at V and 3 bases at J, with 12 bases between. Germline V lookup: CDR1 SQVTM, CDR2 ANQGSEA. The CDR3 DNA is TGCAGCGTTTCACCTAGGCGTACAGATACGCAGTATTTT. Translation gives CSVSPRRTDTQYF.

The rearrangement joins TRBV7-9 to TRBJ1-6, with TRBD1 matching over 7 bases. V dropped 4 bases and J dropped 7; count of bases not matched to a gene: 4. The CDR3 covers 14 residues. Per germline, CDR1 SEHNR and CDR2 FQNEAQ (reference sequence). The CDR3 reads CASSSTGRNSPLHF. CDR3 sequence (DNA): TGTGCCAGCAGCTCGACAGGGAGGAATTCACCCCTCCACTTT.

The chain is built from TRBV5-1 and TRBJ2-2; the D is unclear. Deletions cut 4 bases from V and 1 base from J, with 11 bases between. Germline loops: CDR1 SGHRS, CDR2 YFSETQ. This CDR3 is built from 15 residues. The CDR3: CASSPGTVNTGELFF. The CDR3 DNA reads TGCGCCAGCAGCCCCGGAACAGTGAACACCGGGGAGCTGTTTTTT.

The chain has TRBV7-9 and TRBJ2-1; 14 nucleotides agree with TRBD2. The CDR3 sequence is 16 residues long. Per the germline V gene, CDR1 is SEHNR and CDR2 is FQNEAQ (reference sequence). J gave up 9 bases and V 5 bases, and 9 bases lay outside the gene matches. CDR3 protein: CASSLMTSGRASEQFF. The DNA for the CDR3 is TGTGCCAGCAGCCTTATGACTAGCGGGAGGGCAAGTGAGCAGTTCTTC.

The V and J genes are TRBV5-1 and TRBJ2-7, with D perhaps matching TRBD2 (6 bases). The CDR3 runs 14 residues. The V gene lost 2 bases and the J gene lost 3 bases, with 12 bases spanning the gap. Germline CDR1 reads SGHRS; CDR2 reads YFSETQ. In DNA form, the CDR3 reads TGCGCCAGCAGCTTAGGGCGGGAACTCTACGAGCAGTACTTC. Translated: CASSLGRELYEQYF. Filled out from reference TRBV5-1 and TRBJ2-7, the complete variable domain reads KAGVTQTPRYLIKTRGQQVTLSCSPISGHRSVSWYQQTPGQGLQFLFEYFSETQRNKGNFPGRFSGRQFSNSRSEMNVSTLELGDSALYLCASSLGRELYEQYFGPGTRLTVT.